The source of this T cell receptor beta chain is a study of pediatric ulcerative colitis (dated by TCRdb to the late 2010s). With respect to the entire study: Of the ulcerative colitis patients, about seven had pancolitis and two had left-sided colitis, and histology in every patient was consistent with ulcerative colitis. The Pediatric Ulcerative Colitis Activity Index classified a couple of patients as having mild disease, several as having moderate disease and three as having acute severe colitis. From under 10 newly diagnosed, treatment-naive pediatric ulcerative colitis patients and a few non-IBD control children, paired blood and rectal samples were collected.

Before the diagnostic colonoscopy, none of the ulcerative colitis patients had been given any immunosuppressive medication. Blood was sampled at the time of the colonoscopy. The Wizard kit (Promega) was used to extract genomic DNA from the blood and intestinal samples. This clone was seen more than once but under ten times. Its binding antigen is unknown. Base qualities are not at hand, and no much larger clone is one base apart. Using the immunoSEQ TRB Survey service, rearranged CDR3 beta regions were amplified from genomic DNA with multiplex V and J primers. To keep depth equal across samples, survey-level sequencing depth of up to 500,000 reads per sample was applied. The libraries were purified and pooled, then sequenced using Illumina technology. The original pipeline was this. Productive clonality, sample overlap, pairwise scatters, CDR3 beta length, V/D/J gene usage and productiveness were all assessed with the immunoSEQ online tools. Calculated diversity was defined as the number of unique rearrangements divided by total templates, multiplied by 100, and Shannon and Simpson indices were computed as well. For principal component analysis, Z-score normalized data were analyzed with the R prcomp function and the ggbiplot package. Morisita's index was used to quantify blood-rectal clonal overlap within each subject. Drawn from immuneACCESS, this table holds only the in-frame rearrangements with V and J called that TCRdb kept. Clones are partly lost; checked studies trace under half to an unresolved V gene and leave the rest unexplained. V, J and clone size derive from that table, while D and trimming were established from the DNA sequence. This sample comprises approximately 60,000 clones, roughly 90% of them detected only once. Roughly 3% of the sample is held by the ten biggest clonotypes.

What the authors observed across the whole study: With only a handful of individuals, the healthy control group was small. Compared with controls, ulcerative colitis patients showed significantly higher autologous blood-rectal clonal overlap, a finding that suggests increased T cell trafficking to inflamed tissue. For technical reasons, the blood samples of two patients yielded substantially fewer templates, so those samples were excluded from the blood-rectal overlap analysis. Controls, mild-moderate and acute severe colitis patients were separated by rectal repertoire features, and reduced rectal diversity due to clonal expansions was observed in acute severe colitis. Because repertoires were derived from total lymphocyte DNA, patterns in rare subsets such as regulatory T cells may not have been reflected. A couple of rectal CDR3 clonotypes were found in every ulcerative colitis patient but in no control.

CDR3 length: 13 amino acids, cysteine to phenylalanine. Only CDR3 DNA is held: 39 bases, read in frame from base 1. CDR1 MNHEY and CDR2 SMNVEV are derived from the germline V gene (reference sequence). Trimming costs V 5 bases and J 6 bases, and their ends lie 11 bases apart. Sequencing was done on a sample of blood. Recombination joined TRBV27 with TRBJ1-5, with no confidently assigned D gene. The source of this sequence is a boy between 10 and 17 years old with severe ulcerative colitis. CDR3 reads: CASSESGGQPQHF. The nucleotide sequence is TGTGCCAGCAGTGAGTCAGGTGGTCAGCCCCAGCATTTT.